The rows below give T cell receptor beta chains drawn from one sample of a study of CD8 T cells in ankylosing spondylitis. TCRdb re-called the 5' RACE reads with MiXCR, one entry per CDR3 protein. The sample holds around 340,000 distinct CDR3 sequences; under 15% are singletons and the top ten take roughly 0.99%. Material: blood, either unsorted or a sorted T cell fraction (not recorded which). The receptors here all came from a male donor with ankylosing spondylitis or in good health (not recorded which). Each CDR3 is given with its conserved first and last residue. The D gene is left open where the match is weak. The size of a clone is reported for some rows only, either as once, few or many, or as a class for expanded clones.

j_call: TRBJ1-1; v_call: TRBV20-1; d_call: NA; clone_size: NA; cdr3_aa: CSAYLGRDTEAFF; cdr3_nt: TGCAGTGCTTACCTTGGGCGAGACACTGAAGCTTTCTTT
j_call: TRBJ1-5; v_call: TRBV2; d_call: NA; clone_size: few; cdr3_aa: CASSETGGGTNQPQHF; cdr3_nt: TGTGCCAGCAGTGAAACGGGGGGAGGGACAAATCAGCCCCAGCATTTT
j_call: TRBJ2-7; v_call: TRBV14; d_call: NA; clone_size: NA; cdr3_aa: CASRSAGSFPYEQYF; cdr3_nt: TGTGCCAGCAGATCAGCAGGTTCGTTCCCCTACGAGCAGTACTTC
j_call: TRBJ2-1; v_call: TRBV3-1; d_call: TRBD2; clone_size: NA; cdr3_aa: CASSQDPGTSQFF; cdr3_nt: TGTGCCAGCAGCCAAGACCCCGGGACTAGCCAGTTCTTC
j_call: TRBJ2-1; v_call: TRBV7-8; d_call: TRBD2; clone_size: few; cdr3_aa: CASSRLISGGTFSYNEQFF; cdr3_nt: TGTGCCAGCAGCCGTCTTATTAGCGGGGGGACTTTCTCCTACAATGAGCAGTTCTTC
j_call: TRBJ2-7; v_call: TRBV20-1; d_call: NA; clone_size: NA; cdr3_aa: CSARGQDRSEQYF; cdr3_nt: TGCAGTGCTAGAGGACAGGACAGAAGCGAGCAGTACTTC
j_call: TRBJ1-1; v_call: TRBV5-1; d_call: NA; clone_size: NA; cdr3_aa: CASSPQAIGSEAFF; cdr3_nt: TGCGCCAGCAGCCCCCAGGCGATTGGGAGTGAAGCTTTCTTT
j_call: TRBJ2-7; v_call: TRBV20-1; d_call: TRBD1; clone_size: few; cdr3_aa: CSASGTDVSEQYF; cdr3_nt: TGCAGTGCGTCCGGGACAGACGTCTCCGAGCAGTACTTC
j_call: TRBJ2-2; v_call: TRBV5-1; d_call: TRBD1; clone_size: NA; cdr3_aa: CASSKGQNPNTGELFF; cdr3_nt: TGCGCCAGCAGCAAGGGACAGAACCCGAACACCGGGGAGCTGTTTTTT
j_call: TRBJ2-1; v_call: TRBV19; d_call: NA; clone_size: NA; cdr3_aa: CASSPRDSINEQFF; cdr3_nt: TGTGCCAGTAGTCCCCGGGACTCAATCAATGAGCAGTTCTTC
j_call: TRBJ1-4; v_call: TRBV5-5; d_call: NA; clone_size: NA; cdr3_aa: CASSLVVGSEKLFF; cdr3_nt: TGTGCCAGCAGCTTGGTGGTGGGGAGTGAAAAACTGTTTTTT
j_call: TRBJ1-5; v_call: TRBV5-1; d_call: NA; clone_size: NA; cdr3_aa: CASSLRPQHF; cdr3_nt: TGCGCCAGCAGCTTGAGGCCCCAGCATTTT
j_call: TRBJ1-4; v_call: TRBV6-5; d_call: NA; clone_size: NA; cdr3_aa: CASSSPQGRLFF; cdr3_nt: TGTGCCAGCAGTTCCCCACAGGGTAGACTGTTTTTT
j_call: TRBJ1-5; v_call: TRBV10-1; d_call: NA; clone_size: NA; cdr3_aa: CASSAGNGNQPQHF; cdr3_nt: TGCGCCAGCAGTGCAGGCAACGGCAATCAGCCCCAGCATTTT
j_call: TRBJ2-1; v_call: TRBV11-2; d_call: TRBD2; clone_size: once; cdr3_aa: CASSKGLEGYNEQFF; cdr3_nt: TGTGCCAGCAGCAAGGGACTAGAAGGTTACAATGAGCAGTTCTTC
j_call: TRBJ2-5; v_call: TRBV6-5; d_call: TRBD2; clone_size: NA; cdr3_aa: CASSYSPAGRETQYF; cdr3_nt: TGTGCCAGCAGTTACTCGCCAGCGGGACGGGAGACCCAGTACTTC
j_call: TRBJ1-1; v_call: TRBV11-2; d_call: NA; clone_size: NA; cdr3_aa: CASSRTAGNTEAFF; cdr3_nt: TGTGCCAGCAGCAGGACCGCAGGGAACACTGAAGCTTTCTTT
j_call: TRBJ2-7; v_call: TRBV5-1; d_call: NA; clone_size: many; cdr3_aa: CASSEGLSYEQYF; cdr3_nt: TGCGCCAGCAGCGAAGGACTCTCCTACGAGCAGTACTTC
j_call: TRBJ2-5; v_call: TRBV5-1; d_call: NA; clone_size: NA; cdr3_aa: CASSLSPLEGRKGETQYF; cdr3_nt: TGCGCCAGCAGCTTGTCCCCCCTCGAGGGGCGTAAGGGAGAGACCCAGTACTTC
j_call: TRBJ2-3; v_call: TRBV5-1; d_call: NA; clone_size: few; cdr3_aa: CASSQGIKTDTQYF; cdr3_nt: TGCGCCAGCAGCCAAGGAATCAAAACAGATACGCAGTATTTT
j_call: TRBJ2-2; v_call: TRBV13; d_call: NA; clone_size: many; cdr3_aa: CASSLGRRTGELFF; cdr3_nt: TGTGCCAGCAGCTTAGGAAGGCGCACCGGGGAGCTGTTTTTT
j_call: TRBJ2-3; v_call: TRBV11-3; d_call: TRBD2; clone_size: few; cdr3_aa: CASSTSGGWWTQYF; cdr3_nt: TGTGCCAGCAGCACCAGCGGGGGGTGGTGGACGCAGTATTTT
j_call: TRBJ1-1; v_call: TRBV20-1; d_call: NA; clone_size: many; cdr3_aa: CSARDPLNTEAFF; cdr3_nt: TGCAGTGCTAGAGATCCGCTGAACACTGAAGCTTTCTTT
j_call: TRBJ1-1; v_call: TRBV21-1; d_call: NA; clone_size: few; cdr3_aa: CASSKMGTGLNTEAFF; cdr3_nt: TGTGCCAGCAGCAAAATGGGGACAGGATTGAACACTGAAGCTTTCTTT
j_call: TRBJ2-7; v_call: TRBV7-6; d_call: NA; clone_size: few; cdr3_aa: CASSLRAGTEQYF; cdr3_nt: TGTGCCAGCAGCTTAAGGGCAGGGACCGAGCAGTACTTC
j_call: TRBJ2-7; v_call: TRBV6-1; d_call: NA; clone_size: NA; cdr3_aa: CASSEGLHSYEQYF; cdr3_nt: TGTGCCAGCAGTGAGGGCCTTCATTCCTACGAGCAGTACTTC
j_call: TRBJ2-3; v_call: TRBV4-1; d_call: NA; clone_size: few; cdr3_aa: CASSQEPRNTQYF; cdr3_nt: TGCGCCAGCAGCCAAGAGCCTCGGAATACGCAGTATTTT
j_call: TRBJ1-1; v_call: TRBV5-6; d_call: TRBD1; clone_size: many; cdr3_aa: CASSSTGVNTEAFF; cdr3_nt: TGTGCCAGCAGCTCAACAGGGGTTAACACTGAAGCTTTCTTT
j_call: TRBJ2-3; v_call: TRBV3-1; d_call: NA; clone_size: NA; cdr3_aa: CASNDGGQTQYF; cdr3_nt: TGTGCCAGCAATGACGGGGGACAAACGCAGTATTTT
j_call: TRBJ2-2; v_call: TRBV27; d_call: NA; clone_size: NA; cdr3_aa: CASSNTGRGNTGELFF; cdr3_nt: TGTGCCAGCAGTAACACAGGGAGAGGGAACACCGGGGAGCTGTTTTTT
j_call: TRBJ2-2; v_call: TRBV19; d_call: TRBD1; clone_size: NA; cdr3_aa: CASSITGVSGAGFF; cdr3_nt: TGTGCCAGTAGTATAACAGGGGTCTCCGGAGCCGGGTTTTTT
j_call: TRBJ2-2; v_call: TRBV7-2; d_call: NA; clone_size: many; cdr3_aa: CASSLDHSNTGELFF; cdr3_nt: TGTGCCAGCAGCCTGGACCATTCGAACACCGGGGAGCTGTTTTTT
j_call: TRBJ1-6; v_call: TRBV6-5; d_call: NA; clone_size: few; cdr3_aa: CASSYGGPHSPLHF; cdr3_nt: TGTGCCAGCAGTTACGGCGGACCTCATTCACCCCTCCACTTT
j_call: TRBJ2-3; v_call: TRBV5-1; d_call: TRBD1; clone_size: NA; cdr3_aa: CASSRGQGGPDTQYF; cdr3_nt: TGCGCCAGCAGCCGGGGACAGGGAGGACCAGATACGCAGTATTTT
j_call: TRBJ2-7; v_call: TRBV27; d_call: TRBD2; clone_size: NA; cdr3_aa: CASSPSGSGEQYF; cdr3_nt: TGTGCCAGCAGTCCGAGCGGGAGCGGGGAGCAGTACTTC
j_call: TRBJ1-1; v_call: TRBV11-3; d_call: TRBD1; clone_size: NA; cdr3_aa: CASSRLLDRDTEAFF; cdr3_nt: TGTGCCAGCAGCCGCCTATTAGACAGGGACACTGAAGCTTTCTTT
j_call: TRBJ2-7; v_call: TRBV27; d_call: TRBD2; clone_size: few; cdr3_aa: CASSLEGTITYEQYF; cdr3_nt: TGTGCCAGCAGTTTGGAGGGGACTATCACCTACGAGCAGTACTTC
j_call: TRBJ2-1; v_call: TRBV11-2; d_call: NA; clone_size: NA; cdr3_aa: CASSLGVLYNEQFF; cdr3_nt: TGTGCCAGCAGCTTAGGTGTGTTGTACAATGAGCAGTTCTTC
j_call: TRBJ1-2; v_call: TRBV3-1; d_call: NA; clone_size: few; cdr3_aa: CASSQDRDRDYGYTF; cdr3_nt: TGTGCCAGCAGCCAAGATCGAGACAGAGACTATGGCTACACCTTC
j_call: TRBJ2-1; v_call: TRBV5-1; d_call: TRBD2; clone_size: medium-sized; cdr3_aa: CASSQGLAGVGDNEQFF; cdr3_nt: TGCGCCAGCAGCCAGGGACTAGCGGGAGTCGGTGACAATGAGCAGTTCTTC
j_call: TRBJ1-6; v_call: TRBV27; d_call: NA; clone_size: NA; cdr3_aa: CASSLMREYSPLHF; cdr3_nt: TGTGCCAGCAGTTTAATGAGGGAATATTCACCCCTCCACTTT
j_call: TRBJ2-7; v_call: TRBV9; d_call: TRBD2; clone_size: few; cdr3_aa: CASRSTSGGPGHF; cdr3_nt: TGTGCCAGCAGGAGCACTAGCGGGGGCCCCGGGCACTTC
j_call: TRBJ1-1; v_call: TRBV12-3/TRBV12-4; d_call: TRBD1; clone_size: NA; cdr3_aa: CASSQQGGYSEAFF; cdr3_nt: TGTGCCAGCAGTCAACAGGGGGGGTATTCTGAAGCTTTCTTT
j_call: TRBJ1-4; v_call: TRBV5-1; d_call: NA; clone_size: few; cdr3_aa: CASSPTASGEKLFF; cdr3_nt: TGCGCCAGCAGCCCGACAGCTTCGGGTGAAAAACTGTTTTTT
j_call: TRBJ1-5; v_call: TRBV7-2; d_call: NA; clone_size: few; cdr3_aa: CASSLYQGRDQPQHF; cdr3_nt: TGTGCCAGCAGCTTATATCAGGGCCGAGATCAGCCCCAGCATTTT
j_call: TRBJ2-5; v_call: TRBV18; d_call: TRBD2; clone_size: NA; cdr3_aa: CASSPRGSYQETQYF; cdr3_nt: TGTGCCAGCTCCCCGCGGGGGTCGTACCAAGAGACCCAGTACTTC
j_call: TRBJ1-3; v_call: TRBV20-1; d_call: NA; clone_size: many; cdr3_aa: CSAFDQGGNTIYF; cdr3_nt: TGCAGTGCTTTCGACCAGGGTGGGAACACCATATATTTT
j_call: TRBJ1-2; v_call: TRBV12-3/TRBV12-4; d_call: NA; clone_size: many; cdr3_aa: CASSLSSGNGYTF; cdr3_nt: TGTGCCAGCAGCCTGAGCTCGGGGAATGGCTACACCTTC
j_call: TRBJ2-2; v_call: TRBV12-3/TRBV12-4; d_call: TRBD1; clone_size: few; cdr3_aa: CASSITGAGELFF; cdr3_nt: TGTGCCAGCAGTATAACAGGGGCCGGGGAGCTGTTTTTT
j_call: TRBJ1-1; v_call: TRBV29-1; d_call: NA; clone_size: few; cdr3_aa: CSVKNRVAPFEAFF; cdr3_nt: TGCAGCGTTAAAAACAGGGTAGCCCCCTTTGAAGCTTTCTTT
j_call: TRBJ2-5; v_call: TRBV7-6; d_call: NA; clone_size: many; cdr3_aa: CASSRGRETQYF; cdr3_nt: TGTGCCAGCAGCAGAGGGAGAGAGACCCAGTACTTC
j_call: TRBJ1-1; v_call: TRBV9; d_call: NA; clone_size: NA; cdr3_aa: CASSAGEVNTEAFF; cdr3_nt: TGTGCCAGCAGCGCCGGAGAGGTGAACACTGAAGCTTTCTTT
j_call: TRBJ1-2; v_call: TRBV5-1; d_call: TRBD1; clone_size: many; cdr3_aa: CASSLGTGSNYGYTF; cdr3_nt: TGCGCCAGCAGCTTGGGGACAGGGTCTAACTATGGCTACACCTTC
j_call: TRBJ2-7; v_call: TRBV7-2; d_call: TRBD1; clone_size: NA; cdr3_aa: CASSVRGQGANEQYF; cdr3_nt: TGTGCCAGCAGCGTTAGAGGGCAGGGGGCCAACGAGCAGTACTTC
j_call: TRBJ1-3; v_call: TRBV5-5; d_call: NA; clone_size: few; cdr3_aa: CASSFRRSSGNTIYF; cdr3_nt: TGTGCCAGCAGCTTTCGGCGCAGCTCTGGAAACACCATATATTTT
j_call: TRBJ2-1; v_call: TRBV10-3; d_call: NA; clone_size: NA; cdr3_aa: CAGATSYNEQFF; cdr3_nt: TGTGCGGGGGCAACCTCCTACAATGAGCAGTTCTTC
j_call: TRBJ2-7; v_call: TRBV12-3/TRBV12-4; d_call: TRBD1; clone_size: NA; cdr3_aa: CASSFGQGAFHEQYF; cdr3_nt: TGTGCCAGCAGTTTCGGGCAGGGGGCCTTTCACGAGCAGTACTTC
j_call: TRBJ1-1; v_call: TRBV5-1; d_call: TRBD1; clone_size: NA; cdr3_aa: CASSFSGGSTEAFF; cdr3_nt: TGCGCCAGCAGCTTTTCAGGGGGTAGCACTGAAGCTTTCTTT